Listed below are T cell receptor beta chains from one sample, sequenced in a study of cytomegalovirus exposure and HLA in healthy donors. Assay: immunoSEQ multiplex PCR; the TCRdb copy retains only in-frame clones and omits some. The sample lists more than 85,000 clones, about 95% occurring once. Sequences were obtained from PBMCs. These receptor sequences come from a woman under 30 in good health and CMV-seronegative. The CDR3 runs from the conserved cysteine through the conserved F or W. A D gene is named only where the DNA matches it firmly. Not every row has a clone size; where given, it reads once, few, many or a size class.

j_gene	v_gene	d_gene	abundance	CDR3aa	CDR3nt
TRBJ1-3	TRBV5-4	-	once	CASSFISGNTIYF	TGTGCCAGCAGCTTTATCAGCGGGAACACCATATATTTT
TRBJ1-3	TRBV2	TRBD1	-	CASRAGTGSGNTIYF	TGTGCCAGCAGAGCCGGGACAGGGTCTGGAAACACCATATATTTT
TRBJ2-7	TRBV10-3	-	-	CAITRTREDEQYF	TGTGCCATCACCCGGACCAGGGAAGACGAGCAGTACTTC
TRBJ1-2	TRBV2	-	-	CASSEAEGDYGYTF	TGTGCCAGCAGTGAAGCAGAGGGAGACTATGGCTACACCTTC
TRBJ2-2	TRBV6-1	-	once	CASSESSVHTGELFF	TGTGCCAGCAGTGAATCTAGCGTCCACACCGGGGAGCTGTTTTTT
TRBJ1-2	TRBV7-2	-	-	CASSPDRNYGYTF	TGTGCCAGCAGCCCCGACAGGAACTATGGCTACACCTTC
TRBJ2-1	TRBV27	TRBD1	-	CASSTGTGEFNEQFF	TGTGCCAGCAGCACCGGGACAGGGGAGTTCAATGAGCAGTTCTTC
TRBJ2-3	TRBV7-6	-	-	CASTLTQGVADTQYF	TGTGCCAGCACCTTAACACAGGGCGTCGCAGATACGCAGTATTTT
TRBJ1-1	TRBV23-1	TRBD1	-	CASSQLQGGRTEAFF	TGCGCCAGCAGTCAATTACAGGGGGGTCGGACTGAAGCTTTCTTT
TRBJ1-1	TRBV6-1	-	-	CASSSPGHTNTEAFF	TGTGCCAGCAGTTCCCCGGGACACACGAACACTGAAGCTTTCTTT
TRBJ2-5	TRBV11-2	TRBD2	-	CASRGGGGTQYF	TGTGCCAGCAGGGGAGGCGGGGGGACCCAGTACTTC
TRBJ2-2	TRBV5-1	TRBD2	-	CASSLGLAGERTGELFF	TGCGCCAGCAGCCTTGGATTAGCGGGAGAGCGCACCGGGGAGCTGTTTTTT
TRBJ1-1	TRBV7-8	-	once	CASSLFGGAVNTEAFF	TGTGCCAGCAGCTTATTCGGTGGGGCAGTGAACACTGAAGCTTTCTTT
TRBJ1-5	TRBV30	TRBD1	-	CAWSWGTGSNQPQHF	TGTGCCTGGAGTTGGGGGACAGGTAGCAATCAGCCCCAGCATTTT
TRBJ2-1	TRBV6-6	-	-	CASSYRTAPSYNEQFF	TGTGCCAGCAGTTACCGGACTGCCCCCTCCTACAATGAGCAGTTCTTC
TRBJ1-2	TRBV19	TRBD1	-	CASSIPGQGLTNLYGYTF	TGTGCCAGTAGTATTCCCGGACAGGGCCTAACTAACCTATATGGCTACACCTTC
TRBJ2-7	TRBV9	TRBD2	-	CASSVGGAGLYEQYF	TGTGCCAGCAGCGTCGGGGGGGCAGGGCTCTACGAGCAGTACTTC
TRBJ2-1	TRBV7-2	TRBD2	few	CASSPSGGRRNEQFF	TGTGCCAGCAGCCCCTCGGGGGGGCGTAGAAATGAGCAGTTCTTC
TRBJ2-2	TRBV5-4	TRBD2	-	CASSQNPGTSPAGELFF	TGTGCCAGCAGCCAAAATCCCGGGACTAGTCCAGCCGGGGAGCTGTTTTTT
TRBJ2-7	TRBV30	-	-	CAWSGLASRNTYEQYF	TGTGCCTGGAGTGGGCTAGCGTCGCGTAACACCTACGAGCAGTACTTC
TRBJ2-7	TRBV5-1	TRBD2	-	CASSNSGSPYEQYF	TGCGCCAGCAGTAATAGCGGGAGCCCGTACGAGCAGTACTTC
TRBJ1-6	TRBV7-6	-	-	CASSLVGHLGGYNSPLHF	TGTGCCAGCAGCTTAGTAGGACACTTGGGGGGTTATAATTCACCCCTCCACTTT
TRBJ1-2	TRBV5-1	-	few	CASSLGGLYTF	TGCGCCAGCAGCTTGGGGGGACTCTACACCTTC
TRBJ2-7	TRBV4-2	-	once	CASSKENPGLVYEQYF	TGTGCCAGCAGCAAAGAAAACCCGGGACTGGTCTACGAGCAGTACTTC
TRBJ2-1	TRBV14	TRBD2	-	CASSYQLAGLNEQFF	TGTGCCAGCAGTTACCAACTAGCGGGACTCAATGAGCAGTTCTTC
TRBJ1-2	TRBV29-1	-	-	CSEQALYGYTF	TGCAGCGAACAGGCTCTCTATGGCTACACCTTC
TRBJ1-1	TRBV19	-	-	CASSPIGGTEAFF	TGTGCCAGTAGCCCTATAGGGGGCACTGAAGCTTTCTTT
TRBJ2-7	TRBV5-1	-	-	CASSLVSGSSYEQYF	TGCGCCAGCAGCTTGGTATCGGGTAGCTCCTACGAGCAGTACTTC
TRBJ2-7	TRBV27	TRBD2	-	CASSMTLAGSTYEQYF	TGTGCCAGCAGTATGACACTAGCGGGGTCTACCTACGAGCAGTACTTC